This TCR beta chain was identified during a study of Graves' ophthalmopathy and Graves' hyperthyroidism. The study, taken as a whole, reports: A model built from 13 signatures distinguished ophthalmopathy from stable hyperthyroidism with roughly 85% sensitivity and about 84% specificity.

The germline V gene has CDR1 SGHTA and CDR2 FQGNSA. The V end lost 3 bases, the J end lost 1 base, and 9 bases lay between the germline ends. The CDR3 has 15 amino acids. The sequenced template was RNA, covering the TCR beta CDR3 region. HTBI primers served in a first-round RT-PCR, which a second-round multiplex PCR followed. Using its own MiXCR run on the multiplex PCR reads, TCRdb lists one record per CDR3 protein. The profile shows 560,000 or so distinct CDR3 sequences, under 45% of them singletons. Details on this clonotype: Its antigen is still unknown.

This chain joins TRBV7-2 and TRBJ1-4; D is unresolved. This clonotype was sampled from an adult man with Graves' hyperthyroidism. The specimen was peripheral blood or thyroid tissue (not recorded which). The CDR3 is CASSFSGGTNEKLFF. Written as DNA, the CDR3 is TGTGCCAGCAGCTTCTCCGGAGGAACTAATGAAAAACTGTTTTTT.